One sample yielded the 14 T cell receptor beta chains listed below, sequenced in a study of T cell repertoires in cytomegalovirus infection. TCRdb recomputed calls from the reads with MiXCR, one row per CDR3 protein. Found here are more than 500,000 distinct CDR3 sequences, approximately 17% of them singletons; the top ten hold roughly a quarter. The sequenced sample consisted of CD8+ T cells from PBMCs. These receptors came from a human donor in good health (CMV status not recorded). Some clones in this sample may be carry-over from other donors' samples.

Concerning this clonotype: The final CDR3 position lacks the conserved phenylalanine or tryptophan, pointing to a likely read error. The V call is TRBV7-2, the J call TRBJ2-5; D not certain. Germline values: CDR1 SGHTA, CDR2 FQGNSA. The CDR3 has 10 residues. Trimming took 4 bases from V and 7 from J, leaving 4 bases between them. For the CDR3, the DNA is TGTGCCAGCAGCTCCGGGACCCAGTACTTA. This gives the protein CASSSGTQYL.

This clonotype was counted a few times. The chain combines TRBV5-1 with TRBJ2-7; no reliable D call. From germline, CDR1 is SGHRS and CDR2 YFSETQ. The V and J ends lost 4 bases and 5 bases respectively, with 7 bases between them. The CDR3 loop spans 11 amino acids. The CDR3 nucleotides read TGCGCCAGCAGCATGGCGCACGAGCAGTACTTC. As protein: CASSMAHEQYF.

This clonotype was counted many times. J is TRBJ1-1 and V is TRBV19; D might be TRBD1 (5 bases). Trimming took off 4 bases at V and 7 bases at J, with 13 bases between the two ends. Germline loops: CDR1 LNHDA, CDR2 SQIVND (reference sequence). The CDR3 runs 13 residues. CDR3 DNA: TGTGCCAGTAGTAAAACTCAGGGAAATGAAGCTTTCTTT. Its protein product is CASSKTQGNEAFF.

This clonotype was seen a handful of times. This chain uses TRBV5-4 with TRBJ1-5; TRBD1 matches 7 bases. V shed 7 bases and J 3 bases; nucleotides not matched to a gene: 7. The CDR3 length is 14 residues. The V gene's germline CDR1 is SGHNT and CDR2 YYREEE (reference sequence). Here the CDR3 DNA reads TGTGCCAGCCATTGGGACAGACACAATCAGCCCCAGCATTTT. Translation gives CASHWDRHNQPQHF. The variable domain in full, with the rest retrieved from reference TRBV5-4 and TRBJ1-5, is ETGVTQSPTHLIKTRGQQVTLRCSSQSGHNTVSWYQQALGQGPQFIFQYYREEENGRGNFPPRFSGLQFPNYSSELNVNALELDDSALYLCASHWDRHNQPQHFGDGTRLSIL.

This clonotype appeared many times. The chain carries TRBV7-8 and TRBJ1-3; D is possibly TRBD1 (5 bases). Per germline, CDR1 SGHVS and CDR2 FQNEAQ. The V end lost 4 bases, the J end lost 0 bases, and 16 bases lay between the germline ends. CDR3 length equals 17 residues. Written as DNA, the CDR3 is TGTGCCAGCAGCTCTCCTCGGCGGGGGAGCTCTGGAAACACCATATATTTT. It specifies CASSSPRRGSSGNTIYF. The full variable domain, with the rest looked up from reference TRBV7-8 and TRBJ1-3, is GAGVSQSPRYKVAKRGQDVALRCDPISGHVSLFWYQQALGQGPEFLTYFQNEAQLDKSGLPSDRFFAERPEGSVSTLKIQRTQQEDSAVYLCASSSPRRGSSGNTIYFGEGSWLTVV.

This clonotype came up many times. The CDR3 bases are TGTGCCAGCAGCTTAGATGGATACGCCGAGAGGAGTACGCAGTATTTT. Residues: CASSLDGYAERSTQYF. The rearrangement joins TRBV7-2 to TRBJ2-3; no firm D call. V was shortened by 1 base and J by 8 bases, with 19 bases between the two germline ends. The CDR3 length is 16 residues. Germline V gene data show CDR1 as SGHTA and CDR2 as FQGNSA.

At least ten counts were recorded for this clonotype. The V call is TRBV11-2, the J call TRBJ2-3, with a tentative D call TRBD2 (5 bases). The CDR3 has 12 amino acids. Trimming pared 5 bases from V and 7 bases from J, leaving 10 bases between. Germline-derived CDR1 and CDR2 are SGHAT and FQNNGV. The CDR3 region is CASSPTGNTQYF. The CDR3 region has the DNA TGTGCCAGCAGCCCTACGGGGAATACGCAGTATTTT. Full variable domain (missing parts from reference TRBV11-2 and TRBJ2-3): EAGVAQSPRYKIIEKRQSVAFWCNPISGHATLYWYQQILGQGPKLLIQFQNNGVVDDSQLPKDRFSAERLKGVDSTLKIQPAKLEDSAVYLCASSPTGNTQYFGPGTRLTVL.

Remarks on this clonotype: No conserved phenylalanine or tryptophan ends this CDR3, so it is likely a read error. The DNA is left out, because the CDR3 cannot be placed on it with certainty; the CDR3 is given as TCRdb lists it. The chain carries TRBV7-9 and TRBJ2-1. Germline CDR1 and CDR2: SEHNR and FQNEAQ (reference sequence). Ends included, the CDR3 has 13 residues. This CDR3 is CASIRGGRNEQLL.

This chain joins TRBV23-1 and TRBJ2-7; D is tentatively TRBD1 or TRBD2 (5 bases each). TRBV23-1 is flagged as an ORF with uncertain function. This CDR3 has 14 residues. V was shortened by 3 bases and J by 7 bases, with 16 bases between the two germline ends. CDR3 loop: CASSQGAGCKEQYF. As DNA, the CDR3 is TGCGCCAGCAGTCAGGGAGCAGGGTGCAAGGAGCAGTACTTC.

At least ten counts were recorded for this clonotype. The gene calls are TRBV6-1 and TRBJ2-1; 12 positions match TRBD2. V gave up 4 bases and J gave up 7 bases; unmatched junction bases: 11. The CDR3 runs 17 residues. Germline values: CDR1 MNHNS, CDR2 SASEGT. The CDR3 nucleotides are TGTGCCAGCAGTGCCAGGCTAGCGGGAGGGCCGGAGAATGAGCAGTTCTTC. As protein: CASSARLAGGPENEQFF.

Remarks on this clonotype: One junction end disagrees with the germline gene, perhaps due to a read error. The chain has TRBV11-2 and TRBJ1-2; 8 positions match TRBD1. The CDR3 has 14 amino acids. Looked up from germline, CDR1 is SGHAT and CDR2 is FQNNGV. CDR3: CASSSGGSDYVYTF. The CDR3 DNA reads TGTGCCAGCAGCTCAGGGGGCTCTGACTATGTCTACACCTTC. Looking up the rest from reference TRBV11-2 and TRBJ1-2 gives the full variable domain: EAGVAQSPRYKIIEKRQSVAFWCNPISGHATLYWYQQILGQGPKLLIQFQNNGVVDDSQLPKDRFSAERLKGVDSTLKIQPAKLEDSAVYLCASSSGGSDYVYTFGSGTRLTVV.

The rearrangement links TRBV12-5 to TRBJ1-1; D is possibly TRBD1 (5 bases). The CDR3 sequence is 17 residues long. Germline loops: CDR1 LGHNT, CDR2 FRNRAP. The V end was cut by 2 bases, the J end by 11 bases, with 27 bases between. The CDR3 bases are TGTGCTAGTGGTTTGCATATTCTCCGGGACGCCAGGTTTCAGGCTTTCTTT. Translation: CASGLHILRDARFQAFF.

This clonotype was seen at least ten times. The chain is built from TRBV10-3 and TRBJ1-2; 7 positions match TRBD1. V was clipped by 10 bases and J by 4 bases; unmatched bases: 12. This CDR3 has 14 amino acids. CDR1 ENHRY and CDR2 SYGVKD come from the germline V gene. CDR3 sequence (DNA): TGTGCCACGGAATCCGGACAGGAAGCCTATGGCTACACCTTC. Amino acid sequence: CATESGQEAYGYTF.

Many counts were recorded for this clonotype. J is TRBJ2-5 and V is TRBV24-1; D is ambiguous. The CDR3 length is 13 residues. Germline V CDR1 and CDR2: KGHDR, SFDVKD. Trimming stripped 1 base from V and 5 bases from J, with 7 bases between. CDR3 coding DNA: TGTGCCACCAGTGATTTTTTCGGGGAGACCCAGTACTTC. Translated, it gives CATSDFFGETQYF.